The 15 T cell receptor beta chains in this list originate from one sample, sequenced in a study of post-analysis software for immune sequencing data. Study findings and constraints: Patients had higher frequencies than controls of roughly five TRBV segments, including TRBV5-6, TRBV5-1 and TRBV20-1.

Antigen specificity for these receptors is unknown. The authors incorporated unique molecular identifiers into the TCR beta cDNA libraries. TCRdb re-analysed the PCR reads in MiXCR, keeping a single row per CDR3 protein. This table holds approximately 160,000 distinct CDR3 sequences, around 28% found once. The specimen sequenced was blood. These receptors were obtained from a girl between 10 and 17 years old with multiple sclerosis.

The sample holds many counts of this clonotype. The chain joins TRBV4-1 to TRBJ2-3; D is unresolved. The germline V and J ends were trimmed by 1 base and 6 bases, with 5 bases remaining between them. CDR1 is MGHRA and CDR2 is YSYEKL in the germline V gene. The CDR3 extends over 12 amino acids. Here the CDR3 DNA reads TGCGCCAGCAGCCAAGTTAGGGATACGCAGTATTTT. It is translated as CASSQVRDTQYF.

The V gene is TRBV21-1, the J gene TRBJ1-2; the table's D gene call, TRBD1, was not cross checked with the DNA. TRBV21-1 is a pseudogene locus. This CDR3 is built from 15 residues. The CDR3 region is CASSTRDPNNYGYTF. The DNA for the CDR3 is TGTGCCAGCAGCACCCGGGACCCAAACAACTATGGCTACACCTTC.

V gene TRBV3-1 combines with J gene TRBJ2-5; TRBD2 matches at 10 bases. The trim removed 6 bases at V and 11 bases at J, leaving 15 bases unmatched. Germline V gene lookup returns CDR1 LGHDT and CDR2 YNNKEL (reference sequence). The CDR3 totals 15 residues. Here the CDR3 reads CASRPTSGFTNEQYF. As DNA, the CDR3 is TGTGCCAGCAGGCCGACTAGCGGGTTCACCAATGAGCAGTACTTC.

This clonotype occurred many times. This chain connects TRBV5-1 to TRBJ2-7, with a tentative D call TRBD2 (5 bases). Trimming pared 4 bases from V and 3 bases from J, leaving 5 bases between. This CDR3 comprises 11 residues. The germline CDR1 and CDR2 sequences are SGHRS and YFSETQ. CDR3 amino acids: CASSSGYEQYF. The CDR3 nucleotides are TGCGCCAGCAGCAGCGGCTACGAGCAGTACTTC. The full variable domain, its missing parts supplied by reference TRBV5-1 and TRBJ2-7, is KAGVTQTPRYLIKTRGQQVTLSCSPISGHRSVSWYQQTPGQGLQFLFEYFSETQRNKGNFPGRFSGRQFSNSRSEMNVSTLELGDSALYLCASSSGYEQYFGPGTRLTVT.

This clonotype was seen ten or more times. CDR3 protein: CASSLTDRNTEAFF. For the CDR3, the DNA is TGTGCCAGCTCATTAACCGACAGGAACACTGAAGCTTTCTTT. The chain joins TRBV18 to TRBJ1-1; perhaps TRBD1 as D (5 bases). Germline CDR1 KGHSH, CDR2 LQKENI. The CDR3 contains 14 residues. Trimming left V 5 bases short and J 1 base short, with 11 bases between. The full variable domain, its missing parts supplied by reference TRBV18 and TRBJ1-1, is NAGVMQNPRHLVRRRGQEARLRCSPMKGHSHVYWYRQLPEEGLKFMVYLQKENIIDESGMPKERFSAEFPKEGPSILRIQQVVRGDSAAYFCASSLTDRNTEAFFGQGTRLTVV.

The CDR3 region has the DNA TGCAGTGCTAGGAAGACAGGGAGGAACACTGAAGCTTTCTTT. It codes for CSARKTGRNTEAFF. The V gene is TRBV20-1, the J gene TRBJ1-1; 7 bases line up with TRBD1. Germline trimming cut 3 bases from V and 1 base from J; bases unmatched to any gene: 5. Germline CDR1 reads DFQATT; CDR2 reads SNEGSKA (reference sequence). This CDR3 contains 14 residues.

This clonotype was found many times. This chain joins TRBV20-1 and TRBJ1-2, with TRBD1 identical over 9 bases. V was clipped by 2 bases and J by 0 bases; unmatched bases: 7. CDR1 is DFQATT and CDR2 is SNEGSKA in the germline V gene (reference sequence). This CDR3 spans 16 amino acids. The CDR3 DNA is TGCAGTGCTAGACTACAGGGGGCACCGGCTAACTATGGCTACACCTTC. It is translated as CSARLQGAPANYGYTF.

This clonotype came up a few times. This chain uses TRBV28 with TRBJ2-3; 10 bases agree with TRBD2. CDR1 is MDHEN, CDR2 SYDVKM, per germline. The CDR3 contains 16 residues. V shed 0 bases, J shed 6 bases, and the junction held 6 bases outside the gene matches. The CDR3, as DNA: TGTGCCAGCAGTTTATGGCTAGCGGGAGTAGTTGATACGCAGTATTTT. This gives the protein CASSLWLAGVVDTQYF.

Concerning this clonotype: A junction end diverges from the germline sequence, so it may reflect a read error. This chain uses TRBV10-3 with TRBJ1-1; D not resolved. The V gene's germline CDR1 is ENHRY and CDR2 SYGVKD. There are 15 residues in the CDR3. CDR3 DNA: TGTGCCATCGGTGACCCCGACTTAGGGTGGACTGAAGCTTTCTTT. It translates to CAIGDPDLGWTEAFF.

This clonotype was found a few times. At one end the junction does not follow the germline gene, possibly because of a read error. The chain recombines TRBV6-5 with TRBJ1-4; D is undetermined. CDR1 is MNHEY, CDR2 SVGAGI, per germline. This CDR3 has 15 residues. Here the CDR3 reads CASNYLRRVQGKLFF. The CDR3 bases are TGTGCCAGCAATTACCTTCGTAGGGTCCAAGGAAAACTGTTTTTT.

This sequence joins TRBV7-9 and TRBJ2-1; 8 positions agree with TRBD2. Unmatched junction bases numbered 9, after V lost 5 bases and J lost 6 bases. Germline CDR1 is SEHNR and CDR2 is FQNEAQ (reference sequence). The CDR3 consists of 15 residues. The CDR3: CASSATGGPPNEQFF. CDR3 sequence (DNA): TGTGCCAGCAGCGCCACGGGAGGGCCGCCCAATGAGCAGTTCTTC.

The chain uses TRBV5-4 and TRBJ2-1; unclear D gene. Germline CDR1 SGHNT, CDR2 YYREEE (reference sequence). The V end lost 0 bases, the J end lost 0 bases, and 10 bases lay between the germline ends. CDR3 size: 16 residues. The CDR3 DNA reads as TGTGCCAGCAGCTTGGAGGTAATTAGCTCCTACAATGAGCAGTTCTTC. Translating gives CASSLEVISSYNEQFF.

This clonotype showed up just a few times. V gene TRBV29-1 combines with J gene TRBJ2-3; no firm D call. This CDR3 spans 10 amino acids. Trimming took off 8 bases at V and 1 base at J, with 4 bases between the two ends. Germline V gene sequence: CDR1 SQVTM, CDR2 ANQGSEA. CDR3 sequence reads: CSRGTDTQYF. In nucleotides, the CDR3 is TGCAGCAGGGGCACAGATACGCAGTATTTT.

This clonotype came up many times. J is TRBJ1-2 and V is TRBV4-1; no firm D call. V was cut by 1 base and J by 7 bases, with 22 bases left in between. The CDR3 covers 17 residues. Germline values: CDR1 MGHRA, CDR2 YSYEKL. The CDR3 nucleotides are TGCGCCAGCAGCCAAGGGGGAACGGGCAGCCTGGTTCGTGGCTACACCTTC. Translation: CASSQGGTGSLVRGYTF.

In nucleotides, the CDR3 is TGTGCCAGCGGAATGACACCGAGCACTGAAGCTTTCTTT. The encoded protein is CASGMTPSTEAFF. V and J are TRBV27 and TRBJ1-1, with unresolved D. The length of the CDR3 is 13 residues. V was pared by 8 bases and J by 4 bases, with 14 bases between. CDR1 is MNHEY, CDR2 SMNVEV, per germline (reference sequence).